The next 12 T cell receptor beta chains were all read from a single sample in a study of T cells in localized non-small cell lung cancer (dated by TCRdb to 2019 to 2021). Library preparation used the immunoSEQ multiplex PCR assay. In its TCRdb copy, this immuneACCESS table keeps in-frame sequences only and misses some clones. Where compared with another copy, unresolved V genes explain less than half of these, and the others have no known cause. This sample holds roughly 30,000 clones; over 80% were observed only once. The ten largest clones represent approximately 5% of the sample. The sample in question was PBMCs, obtained before any cancer treatment. These receptors were collected from a man aged 40-75 years with stage II lung adenocarcinoma.

Here the CDR3 DNA reads TGTGCCATCAGTGAGTCGGGTCTTGCCTCCTACAATGAGCAGTTCTTC. Its protein is CAISESGLASYNEQFF. The V and J genes are TRBV10-3 and TRBJ2-1; D uncertain. The CDR3 loop spans 16 amino acids. Germline lookup yields CDR1 ENHRY and CDR2 SYGVKD. V dropped 0 bases and J dropped 0 bases, with 9 bases sitting between them.

The chain carries TRBV27 and TRBJ2-5, with TRBD2 as a possible D gene (6 bases). Trimming took off 2 bases at V and 2 bases at J, with 18 bases between the two ends. Germline loops: CDR1 MNHEY, CDR2 SMNVEV (reference sequence). The CDR3 has 17 residues. CDR3 protein: CASSLGGIGGGQETQYF. As DNA, the CDR3 is TGTGCCAGCAGTTTAGGCGGAATAGGCGGAGGGCAAGAGACCCAGTACTTC.

The J gene is TRBJ2-1, the V gene TRBV5-5; D call uncertain. From germline, CDR1 is SGHKS and CDR2 YYEKEE (reference sequence). V was cut by 2 bases and J by 1 base, with 4 bases left in between. This CDR3 comprises 13 residues. The CDR3 loop is CASSLRSYNEQFF. DNA for the CDR3: TGTGCCAGCAGCTTAAGATCCTACAATGAGCAGTTCTTC.

This clone occurred a few times. V is TRBV30 and J is TRBJ1-1; D ambiguous. V was pared by 1 base and J by 1 base, with 10 bases between. CDR3 length: 14 residues. The germline V gene has CDR1 GTSNPN and CDR2 SVGIG (reference sequence). The CDR3 DNA sequence: TGTGCCTGGAGTGCGGGTGTGGGGAACACTGAAGCTTTCTTT. Translated, it gives CAWSAGVGNTEAFF. The full variable domain, rest sourced from reference TRBV30 and TRBJ1-1, is SQTIHQWPATLVQPVGSPLSLECTVEGTSNPNLYWYRQAAGRGLQLLFYSVGIGQISSEVPQNLSASRPQDRQFILSSKKLLLSDSGFYLCAWSAGVGNTEAFFGQGTRLTVV.

The J gene is TRBJ1-2, the V gene TRBV11-3, with 7 bases identical to TRBD1. V lost 2 bases and J lost 4; bases outside the gene matches: 7. Per the germline V gene, CDR1 is SGHNT and CDR2 is YENEEA. This CDR3 has 15 amino acids. This CDR3 is CASSLQTGRSYGYTF. CDR3 in DNA: TGTGCCAGCAGCTTACAGACAGGGAGGTCCTATGGCTACACCTTC.

V is TRBV19 and J is TRBJ2-3, with D maybe TRBD1 (6 bases). Germline V gene data show CDR1 as LNHDA and CDR2 as SQIVND (reference sequence). The CDR3 has 12 residues. The V end was cut by 5 bases, the J end by 8 bases, with 11 bases between. The CDR3 loop reads CASSPTGSTQYF. The CDR3 DNA sequence: TGTGCCAGTAGTCCCACAGGGAGTACGCAGTATTTT. Variable domain in full (rest from reference TRBV19 and TRBJ2-3): DGGITQSPKYLFRKEGQNVTLSCEQNLNHDAMYWYRQDPGQGLRLIYYSQIVNDFQKGDIAEGYSVSREKKESFPLTVTSAQKNPTAFYLCASSPTGSTQYFGPGTRLTVL.

There are a few counts of this clone. The chain carries TRBV9 and TRBJ1-5; 8 bases match TRBD1. The CDR3 is made up of 15 amino acids. Germline V lookup: CDR1 SGDLS, CDR2 YYNGEE. Losses at the gene ends were 3 bases for V and 5 bases for J; bases not matched to a gene: 7. The CDR3: CASSDRTGLDQPQHF. The CDR3 DNA is TGTGCCAGCAGCGACCGGACAGGGCTCGATCAGCCCCAGCATTTT.

This chain uses TRBV2 with TRBJ2-5, with D tentatively TRBD1 (6 bases). CDR1 SNHLY and CDR2 FYNNEI come from the germline V gene. The CDR3 runs to 15 residues. Between the trimmed V and J ends, which lost 4 bases and 2 bases, there was a span of 14 bases. The CDR3 nucleotides read TGTGCCAGCAGTGCCGGTAGTGGACAGCAAGAGACCCAGTACTTC. Its translation is CASSAGSGQQETQYF.

This rearrangement joins TRBV28 to TRBJ1-2; D not certain. The CDR3 contains 11 residues. The germline CDR1 and CDR2 sequences are MDHEN and SYDVKM. V lost 4 bases to trimming and J lost 7 bases, with 7 bases between them. CDR3 nucleotide sequence: TGTGCCAGCAGTTCCCCCCGTGGCTACACCTTC. This translates into CASSSPRGYTF.

The chain uses TRBV7-6 and TRBJ2-7; the match to TRBD2 covers 10 bases. The germline gives CDR1 SGHVS, CDR2 FNYEAQ. The junction had 9 bases not matched to a gene; V was cut back by 5 bases and J by 5 bases. CDR3 size: 15 residues. Here the CDR3 reads CASSALAGVKDEQYF. CDR3 bases: TGTGCCAGCAGCGCCCTAGCGGGAGTTAAGGACGAGCAGTACTTC.

The chain carries TRBV4-3 and TRBJ2-6; perhaps TRBD2 as D (6 bases). Trimming took 1 base from V and 7 from J, leaving 11 bases between them. This CDR3 comprises 15 residues. The V gene's germline CDR1 is LGHNA and CDR2 YSLEER. Here the CDR3 reads CASSQGSGGANVLTF. The CDR3 DNA sequence: TGCGCCAGCAGCCAAGGGTCCGGGGGAGCCAACGTCCTGACTTTC.

This chain uses TRBV7-3 with TRBJ1-1; the D is unclear. The germline CDR1 and CDR2 sequences are SGHTA and FQGTGA. Deletions cut 5 bases from V and 0 bases from J, with 10 bases between. The CDR3 extends over 14 amino acids. Written as DNA, the CDR3 is TGTGCCAGCAGCCAAGGGAGCATGAACACTGAAGCTTTCTTT. It translates to CASSQGSMNTEAFF.